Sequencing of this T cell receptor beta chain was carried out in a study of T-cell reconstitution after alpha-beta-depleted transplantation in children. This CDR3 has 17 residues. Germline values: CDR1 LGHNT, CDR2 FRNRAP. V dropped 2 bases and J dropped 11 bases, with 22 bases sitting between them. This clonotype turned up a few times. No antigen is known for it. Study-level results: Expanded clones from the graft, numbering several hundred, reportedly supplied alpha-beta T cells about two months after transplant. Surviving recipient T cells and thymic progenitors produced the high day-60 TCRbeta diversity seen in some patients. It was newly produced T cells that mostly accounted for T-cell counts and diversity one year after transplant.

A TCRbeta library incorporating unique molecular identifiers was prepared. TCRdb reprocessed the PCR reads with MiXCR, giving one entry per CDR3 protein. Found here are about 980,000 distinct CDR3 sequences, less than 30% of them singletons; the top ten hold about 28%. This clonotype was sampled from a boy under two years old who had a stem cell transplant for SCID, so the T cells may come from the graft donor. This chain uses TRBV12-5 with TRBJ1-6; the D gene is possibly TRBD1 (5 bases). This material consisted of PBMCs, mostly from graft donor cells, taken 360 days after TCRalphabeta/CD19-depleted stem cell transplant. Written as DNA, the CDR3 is TGTGCTAGTGGTTTGACATGCAGGGCCGTCGGCCCTGCACCCCTCCACTTT. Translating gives CASGLTCRAVGPAPLHF.